These 11 T cell receptor beta chains were sequenced from one sample in a study of cytomegalovirus exposure and HLA in healthy donors. PCR employed 60 Vbeta and 13 Jbeta primers. Produced via immunoSEQ multiplex PCR; TCRdb's table is partial and in-frame only. Altogether under 200,000 clones are present, roughly 80% being singletons, with the ten largest covering 1.7%. The material sequenced was PBMCs. Source of these receptors: a woman aged 18-29 years in good health and CMV-seronegative.

The sample holds one count of this clone. This chain joins TRBV9 and TRBJ2-2, with TRBD2 identical over 9 bases. The ends lost 0 bases at V and 7 bases at J; junction bases unmatched: 4. The germline CDR1 and CDR2 sequences are SGDLS and YYNGEE. CDR3 size: 15 residues. Here the CDR3 DNA reads TGTGCCAGCAGCGTAGGGACTAGCGAGCACGGGGAGCTGTTTTTT. Its translation: CASSVGTSEHGELFF.

The gene calls are TRBV10-2 and TRBJ1-3, with D unclear. V lost 8 bases and J 4 bases, leaving 15 bases between the germline ends. Germline V gene sequence: CDR1 WSHSY, CDR2 SAAADI. The CDR3 spans 14 residues. CDR3 DNA sequence: TGCGCCAGCGCGGCGCATCCATCGGGAAACACCATATATTTT. Protein product: CASAAHPSGNTIYF.

The V gene is TRBV7-2, the J gene TRBJ2-3; the D gene is possibly TRBD2 (6 bases). This CDR3 comprises 13 residues. Germline CDR1 reads SGHTA; CDR2 reads FQGNSA. V was clipped by 4 bases and J by 6 bases, with 11 bases between them. The CDR3 DNA reads TGTGCCAGCAGCTGGGGGGTACCCGATACGCAGTATTTT. Amino acids: CASSWGVPDTQYF.

The rearrangement links TRBV30 to TRBJ2-1; possibly TRBD1 for D (5 bases). CDR3 length: 13 amino acids. Germline V gene data show CDR1 as GTSNPN and CDR2 as SVGIG (reference sequence). V gave up 0 bases and J gave up 9 bases, with 12 bases separating them. The CDR3: CAWSVSTGGEQFF. The CDR3 DNA reads TGTGCCTGGAGTGTAAGTACAGGTGGTGAGCAGTTCTTC.

The rearrangement uses TRBV7-9 and TRBJ2-2; 13 nucleotides line up with TRBD2. This CDR3 spans 16 amino acids. With 6 bases clipped from V and 3 bases from J, the junction kept 4 bases outside the gene matches. Germline CDR1 is SEHNR and CDR2 is FQNEAQ (reference sequence). CDR3: CASRLGLAGDTGELFF. The CDR3, as DNA: TGTGCCAGCAGACTCGGACTAGCGGGGGACACCGGGGAGCTGTTTTTT.

The chain employs TRBV9 and TRBJ1-2; TRBD1 matches at 8 bases. Germline CDR1 reads SGDLS; CDR2 reads YYNGEE. The CDR3 spans 16 residues. V trimming: 4 bases; J trimming: 4 bases; junction bases outside the gene matches: 12. CDR3 sequence reads: CASSLTDRGLGYGYTF. The CDR3 nucleotides read TGTGCCAGCAGCTTAACAGACAGGGGCCTTGGCTATGGCTACACCTTC.

V is TRBV5-6 and J is TRBJ2-1, with 9 bases aligning to TRBD2. J was trimmed by 3 bases and V by 3 bases; bases with no gene match: 4. This CDR3 is 15 amino acids long. Germline CDR1 SGHDT, CDR2 YYEEEE. CDR3 residues: CASSYYSGSYNEQFF. The CDR3 DNA follows: TGTGCCAGCAGCTATTATAGCGGGAGCTACAATGAGCAGTTCTTC.

The V and J genes are TRBV18 and TRBJ2-7, with D possibly matching TRBD1 (6 bases). The CDR3 extends over 15 amino acids. V lost 1 base to trimming and J lost 2 bases, with 12 bases between them. Germline CDR1 is KGHSH and CDR2 is LQKENI. The CDR3 DNA follows: TGTGCCAGCTCACCACTACAGGGCCCTACCTACGAGCAGTACTTC. Protein product: CASSPLQGPTYEQYF.

The rearrangement joins TRBV5-1 to TRBJ2-5, with D possibly matching TRBD1 (5 bases). Trimming cost V 0 bases and J 3 bases, with 9 bases left between them. The CDR3 is 14 amino acids. CDR1 is SGHRS, CDR2 YFSETQ, per germline. As DNA, the CDR3 is TGCGCCAGCAGCTTGGGACAGATCAAAGAGACCCAGTACTTC. Residues: CASSLGQIKETQYF.

The chain employs TRBV4-3 and TRBJ2-1; D may be TRBD2 (7 bases). The CDR3 has 16 residues. CDR1 and CDR2 from the germline V gene are LGHNA and YSLEER. V shed 2 bases and J shed 9 bases, with 20 bases lying between them. CDR3 amino acids: CASSQNRAGEVSEQFF. In DNA form, the CDR3 reads TGCGCCAGCAGCCAAAACAGGGCGGGAGAGGTGAGTGAGCAGTTCTTC.

This clone was seen just once. The genes are TRBV11-3 and TRBJ2-1, with 8 nucleotides matching TRBD2. After removal of 1 base from V and 9 bases from J, the junction contained 5 bases not matched to a gene. CDR1 is SGHNT, CDR2 YENEEA, per germline. The CDR3 extends over 14 amino acids. CDR3 amino acids: CASSLVGGAIEQFF. The CDR3 DNA reads TGTGCCAGCAGCTTAGTCGGGGGGGCGATTGAGCAGTTCTTC.